Included here is one T cell receptor (beta chain) sequence, with context. CDR3 length: 18 residues. This record belongs to a study of cytomegalovirus exposure and HLA in healthy donors. Primers: 60 Vbeta forward and 13 Jbeta reverse. Assay: immunoSEQ multiplex PCR; the TCRdb copy retains only in-frame clones and omits some. The data contain roughly 150,000 clones, 73% of them seen just once; the ten biggest clones take up 5% to 5.5%. The sample consisted of PBMCs. The chain uses TRBV21-1 and TRBJ1-5; the D segment call TRBD1 is taken from the table without a DNA check. TRBV21-1 is termed a pseudogene. The TCR originated in a woman aged 18-29 years in good health and CMV-seropositive. The CDR3 is CASSPARRDRVSNQPQHF. For the CDR3, the DNA is TGTGCCAGCAGCCCAGCACGCCGGGACAGGGTGAGCAATCAGCCCCAGCATTTT.